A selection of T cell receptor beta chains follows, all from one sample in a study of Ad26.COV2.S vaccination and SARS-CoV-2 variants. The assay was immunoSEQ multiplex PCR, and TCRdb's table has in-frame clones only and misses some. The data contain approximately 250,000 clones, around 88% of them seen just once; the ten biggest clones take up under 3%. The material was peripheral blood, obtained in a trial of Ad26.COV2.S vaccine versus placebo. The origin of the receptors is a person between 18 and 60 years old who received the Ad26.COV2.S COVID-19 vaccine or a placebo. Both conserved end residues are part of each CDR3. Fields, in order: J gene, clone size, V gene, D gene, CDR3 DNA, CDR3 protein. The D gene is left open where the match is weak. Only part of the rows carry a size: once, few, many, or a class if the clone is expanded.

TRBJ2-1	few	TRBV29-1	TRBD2	TGCAGCGTTGAAATTGGTGGAGCGGGGGGACATTTTTACAATGAGCAGTTCTTC	CSVEIGGAGGHFYNEQFF
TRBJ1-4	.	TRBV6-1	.	TGTGCCAGCAGTGAAAGTCCAGGGTGGGGTGAAAAACTGTTTTTT	CASSESPGWGEKLFF
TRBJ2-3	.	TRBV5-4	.	TGTGCCAGCAGCCGCGGAGGGTCCCCCACAGATACGCAGTATTTT	CASSRGGSPTDTQYF
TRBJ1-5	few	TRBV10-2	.	TGCGCCAGCCTTAATGGATCTTATAGCAATCAGCCCCAGCATTTT	CASLNGSYSNQPQHF
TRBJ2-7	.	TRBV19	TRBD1	TGTGCCAGCTGGGACAGAAACACTGCCCAGGAGTACTTC	CASWDRNTAQEYF
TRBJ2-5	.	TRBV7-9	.	TGTGCCAGCAGCTTAGCAGGGGCAGAGACCCAGTACTTC	CASSLAGAETQYF
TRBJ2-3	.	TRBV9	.	TGTGCCAGCAGCCCCCAGGGACTGCTCACAGATACGCAGTATTTT	CASSPQGLLTDTQYF
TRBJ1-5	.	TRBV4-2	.	TGTGCCAGCAGCCAAGATGATGAGAATCAGCCCCAGCATTTT	CASSQDDENQPQHF
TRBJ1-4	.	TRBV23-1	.	TGCGCCAGCAGTCAATCTTCCGGACAGCTTATAATAGAAAAACTGTTTTTT	CASSQSSGQLIIEKLFF
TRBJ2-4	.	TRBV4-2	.	TGTGCCAGCAGCCAAGAGTTCGACGGTGGGAACATTCAGTACTTC	CASSQEFDGGNIQYF
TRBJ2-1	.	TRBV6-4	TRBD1	TGTGCCAGCAGTGACTCCCCGGGGACAGGGGGCAATGAGCAGTTCTTC	CASSDSPGTGGNEQFF
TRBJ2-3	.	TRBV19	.	TGTGCCACCACCTCTGGAAACACAGATACGCAGTATTTT	CATTSGNTDTQYF
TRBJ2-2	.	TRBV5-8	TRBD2	TGTGCCAGCAGCTTGTTTCTTAACGGGAGGGTGCCCGGGGAGCTGTTTTTT	CASSLFLNGRVPGELFF
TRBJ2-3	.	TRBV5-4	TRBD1	TGTGCCAGCAGCCGGGACAGGGGGCGCACAGATACGCAGTATTTT	CASSRDRGRTDTQYF
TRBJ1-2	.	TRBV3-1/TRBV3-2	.	TGTGCCAGCAGCCCAACAGGGTTGGAGGACTATGGCTACACCTTC	CASSPTGLEDYGYTF
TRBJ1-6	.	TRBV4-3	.	TGCGCCAGCAGCCAAGTGGGGGATTTTAATTCACCCCTCCACTTT	CASSQVGDFNSPLHF
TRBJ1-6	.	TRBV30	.	TGTGCCTGGAGTGTAAGCCGACTGTCTTCGGCCCTCCACTTT	CAWSVSRLSSALHF
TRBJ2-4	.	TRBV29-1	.	TGCAGCGTGGCAGAGGCCAAAAACATTCAGTACTTC	CSVAEAKNIQYF
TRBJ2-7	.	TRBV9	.	TGTGCCAGCAGCGTAGATGGTGCCCCACCCCTCACCTACGAGCAGTACTTC	CASSVDGAPPLTYEQYF
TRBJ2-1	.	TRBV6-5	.	TGTGCCAGCAGTCCACGTTCCAAGAGCTACAATGAGCAGTTCTTC	CASSPRSKSYNEQFF
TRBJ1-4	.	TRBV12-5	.	TGTGCTAGTGGTTTGGGGGTTTCGGAAAAACTGTTTTTT	CASGLGVSEKLFF
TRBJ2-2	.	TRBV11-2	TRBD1	TGTGCCAGCAGCCGGACAGGGGTAGACACCGGGGAGCTGTTTTTT	CASSRTGVDTGELFF
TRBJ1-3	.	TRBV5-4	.	TGTGCCAGCAGCTTTCGGGGGGCGCAGGGAAACACCATATATTTT	CASSFRGAQGNTIYF
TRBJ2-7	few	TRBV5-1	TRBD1	TGCGCCAGCAGCTTGGAACCTCCGGGACAGGGGCCCTACGAGCAGTACTTC	CASSLEPPGQGPYEQYF
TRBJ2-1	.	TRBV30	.	TGTGCCTGGAGTGCGTTGAATGAGCAGTTCTTC	CAWSALNEQFF
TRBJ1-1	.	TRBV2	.	TGTGCCAGCAGTGCGAGGGCATTTGAGGGGGAAGCTTTCTTT	CASSARAFEGEAFF
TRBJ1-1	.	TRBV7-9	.	TGTGCCAGCAGCCGGGGGGCTTACACTGAAGCTTTCTTT	CASSRGAYTEAFF
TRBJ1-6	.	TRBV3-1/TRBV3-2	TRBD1	TGTGCCAGCAGCCAAGGGACAGGGGGCAACTCACCCCTCCACTTT	CASSQGTGGNSPLHF
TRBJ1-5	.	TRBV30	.	TGTGCCTGGAGTAATATCGCAGGAAATCAGCCCCAGCATTTT	CAWSNIAGNQPQHF
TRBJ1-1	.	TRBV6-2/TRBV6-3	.	TGTGCCAGCAGTTATACACAGGGGAACACTGAAGCTTTCTTT	CASSYTQGNTEAFF
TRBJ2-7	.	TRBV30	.	TGTGCCTGGACTCCGGGACCGTGGGGTTACGAGCAGTACTTC	CAWTPGPWGYEQYF
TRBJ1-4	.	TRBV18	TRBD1	TGTGCCAGCTCACCTCGGACAGGTTCTAATGAAAAACTGTTTTTT	CASSPRTGSNEKLFF
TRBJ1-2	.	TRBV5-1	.	TGCGCCAGCAGCTACTCAGCGGCGACGGGCTACACCTTC	CASSYSAATGYTF
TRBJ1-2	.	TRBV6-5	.	TGTGCCAGCAGTTCGGAGGGTGGCTACACCTTC	CASSSEGGYTF
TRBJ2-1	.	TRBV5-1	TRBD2	TGCGCCAGCAGCCCCGAGCGGGGGGGCAATGAGCAGTTCTTC	CASSPERGGNEQFF
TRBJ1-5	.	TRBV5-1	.	TGCGCCAGCAGCTTGGGGGGGAGCAATCAGCCCCAGCATTTT	CASSLGGSNQPQHF
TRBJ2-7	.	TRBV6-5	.	TGTGCCAGCAGTAAAACCGGGACAACGACCTACGAGCAGTACTTC	CASSKTGTTTYEQYF
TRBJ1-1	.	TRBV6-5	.	TGTGCCAGCAGTTACGAGGGTAACACTGAAGCTTTCTTT	CASSYEGNTEAFF
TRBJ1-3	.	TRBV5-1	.	TGCGCCAGCAGCTTGGGCACATCTCGGGGAAACACCATATATTTT	CASSLGTSRGNTIYF
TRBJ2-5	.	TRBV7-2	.	TGTGCCAGCAGCGTGGGGGGCGTGCAAGAGACCCAGTACTTC	CASSVGGVQETQYF
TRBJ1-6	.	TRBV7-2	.	TGTGCCAGCAGCTTGGCGTACGGCGATAATTCACCCCTCCACTTT	CASSLAYGDNSPLHF
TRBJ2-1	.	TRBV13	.	TGTGCCAGCAGCTTAGAGACAGAAGATTACAATGAGCAGTTCTTC	CASSLETEDYNEQFF
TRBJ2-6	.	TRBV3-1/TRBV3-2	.	TGTGCCAGCAGCCAAGCTGGGGCCAACGTCCTGACTTTC	CASSQAGANVLTF
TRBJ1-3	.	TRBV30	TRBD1	TGTGCCTGGAGTACAATTCTCAGGGGGCTAGAAGGAAACACCATATATTTT	CAWSTILRGLEGNTIYF
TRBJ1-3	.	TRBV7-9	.	TGTGCCAGCAGCCCGGCGAGAGCCTCTGGAAACACCATATATTTT	CASSPARASGNTIYF
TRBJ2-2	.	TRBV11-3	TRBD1	TGTGCCAGCAGCTTGGCATGGACAGGGGGCAGCACCGGGGAGCTGTTTTTT	CASSLAWTGGSTGELFF
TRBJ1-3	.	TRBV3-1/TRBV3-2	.	TGTGCCAGCAGCCAAGATCGGACAGTTAGGGACACCATATATTTT	CASSQDRTVRDTIYF
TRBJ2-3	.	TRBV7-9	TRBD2	TGTGCCAGCAGCTTACGAGCGGGGGCAAGCACAGATACGCAGTATTTT	CASSLRAGASTDTQYF
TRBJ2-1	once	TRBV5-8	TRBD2	TGTGCCAGCAGCACCCTTAGCGGGTTCTACAATGAGCAGTTCTTC	CASSTLSGFYNEQFF